This T cell receptor (beta chain) was recovered during a study of blood T cell repertoires in COVID-19. At the level of the study: Both acute and convalescent COVID-19 samples were obtained from the United States, Italy and Spain.

Those enrolled, adults aged roughly 18 to 89 years, came from under 25 US areas. Participant-reported clinical history was the basis for cohort assignment. Sequencing used immunoSEQ multiplex PCR; TCRdb keeps in-frame clones, though not all of them. The sample contains some 150,000 clones, approximately 87% of which appear only once. Germline CDR1 and CDR2: SGHRS and YFSETQ. Trimming took off 6 bases at V and 10 bases at J, with 22 bases between the two ends. This CDR3 comprises 14 residues. This clonotype originated in a woman in her 30s with acute COVID-19. V is TRBV5-1 and J is TRBJ1-1, with D uncertain. Sequenced material: PBMCs or T cells enriched from blood (not recorded which). The CDR3 nucleotides are TGCGCCAGCATCAAACTCCCAGGCGAGCCTGTAGCTTTCTTT. Translated: CASIKLPGEPVAFF.